This T cell receptor (beta chain) was profiled in a study of cytotoxic CD8 clonotypes in ibrutinib-treated CLL. Study details: Once treatment had gone on for a median of around eleven months, range 6 to 36, response samples were drawn.

Produced via immunoSEQ multiplex PCR; TCRdb's table is partial and in-frame only. Among a few hundred thousand clones, about 80% were seen once, and the ten largest hold more than 6%. As input for TCR beta libraries, around 2 micrograms of genomic DNA came from cryopreserved PBMCs. Findings and caveats of the study: Baseline-level clonality went beyond age-matched healthy donors and moved in step with circulating CD8+ T-cell counts.

Looked up from germline, CDR1 is MNHNS and CDR2 is SASEGT. This CDR3 region has 14 residues. Trimming stripped 2 bases from V and 1 base from J, with 8 bases between. Regarding this clone: Its target is not known. This sample includes further DNA sequences coding for the same CDR3.

The input for sequencing was PBMCs, taken before ibrutinib treatment. The gene calls are TRBV6-1 and TRBJ2-5, with unresolved D. This TCR derives from a human donor with chronic lymphocytic leukemia. The CDR3, as DNA: TGTGCCAGCAGTGAATGGGCAGCCCAAGAGACCCAGTACTTC. This gives the protein CASSEWAAQETQYF.